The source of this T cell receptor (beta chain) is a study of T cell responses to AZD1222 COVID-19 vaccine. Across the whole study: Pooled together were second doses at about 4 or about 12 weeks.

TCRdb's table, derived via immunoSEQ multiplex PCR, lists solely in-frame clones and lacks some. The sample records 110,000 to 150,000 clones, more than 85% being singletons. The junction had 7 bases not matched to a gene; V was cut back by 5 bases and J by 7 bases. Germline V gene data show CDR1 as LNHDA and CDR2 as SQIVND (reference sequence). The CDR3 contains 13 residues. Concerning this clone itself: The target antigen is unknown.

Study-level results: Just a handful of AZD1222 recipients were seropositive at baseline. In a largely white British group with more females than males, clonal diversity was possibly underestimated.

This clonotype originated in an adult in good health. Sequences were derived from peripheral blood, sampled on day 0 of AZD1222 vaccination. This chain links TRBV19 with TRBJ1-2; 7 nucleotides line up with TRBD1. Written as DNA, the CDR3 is TGTGCCAGTAGTCCCAGACAGGGAGGTGGCTACACCTTC. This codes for CASSPRQGGGYTF. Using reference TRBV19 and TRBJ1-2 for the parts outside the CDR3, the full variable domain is DGGITQSPKYLFRKEGQNVTLSCEQNLNHDAMYWYRQDPGQGLRLIYYSQIVNDFQKGDIAEGYSVSREKKESFPLTVTSAQKNPTAFYLCASSPRQGGGYTFGSGTRLTVV.